This T cell receptor (beta chain) is from a study of T-cell memory formation after mild COVID-19. The study's findings and limits: Clones contracting across day 15 to 85 had a balanced CD4/CD8 profile; later expanding clones leaned CD4+.

This CDR3 is 18 amino acids long. Between the trimmed V and J ends, which lost 1 base and 0 bases, there was a span of 15 bases. Per the germline V gene, CDR1 is SGHVS and CDR2 is FQNEAQ. TCRdb reanalysed the 5' RACE reads using MiXCR and keeps one entry per CDR3 protein. In the table there are roughly 510,000 distinct CDR3 sequences, 17% of which are singletons. This clonotype was counted between two and nine times. The antigen is undetermined. Material: PBMCs or a T cell subset sorted from them (not recorded which). The chain uses TRBV7-8 and TRBJ2-2, with D hard to call. The TCR was taken from an adult woman who had mild COVID-19 (a few samples of this study predate the infection). Cell type and time point are not known. CDR3 residues: CASSLEGGRIANTGELFF. CDR3 DNA sequence: TGTGCCAGCAGCTTAGAGGGCGGCAGAATAGCGAACACCGGGGAGCTGTTTTTT.